The present TCR beta chain was sequenced within a study of blood T cell repertoires in COVID-19. Study information: Specimens from acute and convalescent COVID-19 originated in the United States, Italy and Spain.

The CDR3 is made up of 15 amino acids. Germline loops: CDR1 LNHDA, CDR2 SQIVND (reference sequence). V was trimmed by 3 bases and J by 4 bases, leaving 13 bases between them. The table lists this clone with a count of one. Original processing methods: Amplification from reference gene primers served as the basis for estimated nucleated cell counts. Clones were sequenced by immunoSEQ multiplex PCR, and TCRdb holds only the in-frame ones, with some missing. D and trimming come from the DNA, and the V and J calls and clone size come from that table. The sample has roughly 170,000 clones, more than 80% seen once.

The sequenced sample consisted of peripheral blood. V gene TRBV19 combines with J gene TRBJ1-5; D possibly corresponds to TRBD1 (6 bases). This TCR was recovered from a human donor in a cohort sampled during active COVID-19. The CDR3 DNA is TGTGCCAGTAGTATGGGGGGGGCGCGGAATCAGCCCCAGCATTTT. Its protein is CASSMGGARNQPQHF.